This TCR beta chain was found in a study of identical twins. Study-wide results and caveats: In cord blood, abundant beta clonotypes had fewer insertions; memory showed no trend. Models predicted less out-of-frame TCR alpha sharing in monozygotic twins than was found.

As for this clonotype: Antigen specificity is unknown.

Germline assignment: CDR1 KGHSH and CDR2 LQKENI. V shed 2 bases and J 4 bases; nucleotides not matched to a gene: 11. The CDR3 contains 17 residues. TCRdb called the 5' RACE reads again in MiXCR, with one record for every CDR3 protein. This sample has fewer than 900,000 distinct CDR3 sequences, with roughly 20% found just once. This sample also belongs to another study, concerning T cells expressing NK-cell markers. This second study says: In the group of eight sequenced donors, seven were HCMV-seropositive and one was seronegative. Among CD8+ T cells from about six donors, dominant NKG2C+ clonotypes accounted for about 1.0-7.5%.

The TCR originated in a woman aged 18-29 years in good health. Sequencing was done on a sample of PBMCs. The J gene is TRBJ2-5, the V gene TRBV18; 9 bases map to TRBD1. Written as DNA, the CDR3 is TGTGCCAGCTCACCATCCTGGGACAGGGAGGTAGGAGAGACCCAGTACTTC. Translated, it gives CASSPSWDREVGETQYF.